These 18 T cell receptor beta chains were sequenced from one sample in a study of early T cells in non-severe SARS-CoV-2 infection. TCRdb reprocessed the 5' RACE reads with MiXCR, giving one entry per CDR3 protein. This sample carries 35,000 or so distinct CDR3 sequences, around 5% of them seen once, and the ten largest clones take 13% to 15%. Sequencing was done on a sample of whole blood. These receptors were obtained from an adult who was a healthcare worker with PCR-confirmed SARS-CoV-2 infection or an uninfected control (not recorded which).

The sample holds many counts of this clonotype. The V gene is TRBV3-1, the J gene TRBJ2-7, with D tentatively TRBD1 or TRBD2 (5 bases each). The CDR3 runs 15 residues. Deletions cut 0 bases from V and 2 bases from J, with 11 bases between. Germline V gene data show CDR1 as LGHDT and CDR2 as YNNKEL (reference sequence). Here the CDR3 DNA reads TGTGCCAGCAGCCAAGATGGGGGTAGGCCCTACGAGCAGTACTTC. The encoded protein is CASSQDGGRPYEQYF.

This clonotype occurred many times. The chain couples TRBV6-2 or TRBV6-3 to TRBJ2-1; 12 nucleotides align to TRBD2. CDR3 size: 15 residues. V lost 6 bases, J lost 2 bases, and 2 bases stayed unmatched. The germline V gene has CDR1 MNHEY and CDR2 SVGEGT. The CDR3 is CASSPSGGAYNEQFF. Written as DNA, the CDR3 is TGTGCCAGCAGCCCTAGCGGGGGGGCCTACAATGAGCAGTTCTTC.

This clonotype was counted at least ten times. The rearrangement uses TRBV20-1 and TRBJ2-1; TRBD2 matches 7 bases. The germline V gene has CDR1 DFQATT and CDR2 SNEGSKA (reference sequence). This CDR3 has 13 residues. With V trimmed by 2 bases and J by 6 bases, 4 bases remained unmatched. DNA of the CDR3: TGCAGTGCTAGACCGACTAGCACCAATGAGCAGTTCTTC. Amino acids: CSARPTSTNEQFF.

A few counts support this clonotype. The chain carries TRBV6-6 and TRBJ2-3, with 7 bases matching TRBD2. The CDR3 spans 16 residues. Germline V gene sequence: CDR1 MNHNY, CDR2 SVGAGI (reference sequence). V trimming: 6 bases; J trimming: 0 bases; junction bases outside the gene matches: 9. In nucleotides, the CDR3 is TGTGCCAGCAGCTCCACACTAGCGACTAGCACAGATACGCAGTATTTT. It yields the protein CASSSTLATSTDTQYF.

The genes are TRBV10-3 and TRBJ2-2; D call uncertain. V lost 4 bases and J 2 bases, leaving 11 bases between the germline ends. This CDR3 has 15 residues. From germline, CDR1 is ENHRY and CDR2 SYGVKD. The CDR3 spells CAISGGPLNTGELFF. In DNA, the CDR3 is TGTGCCATCAGTGGCGGACCGCTTAACACCGGGGAGCTGTTTTTT.

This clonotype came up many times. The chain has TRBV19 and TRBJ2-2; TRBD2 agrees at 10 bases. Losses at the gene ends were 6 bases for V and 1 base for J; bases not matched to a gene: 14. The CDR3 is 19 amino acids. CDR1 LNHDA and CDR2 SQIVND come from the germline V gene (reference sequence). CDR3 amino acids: CASRLLGASGGLNTGELFF. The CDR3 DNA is TGTGCCAGTAGGCTTCTGGGGGCTAGCGGGGGCTTGAACACCGGGGAGCTGTTTTTT.

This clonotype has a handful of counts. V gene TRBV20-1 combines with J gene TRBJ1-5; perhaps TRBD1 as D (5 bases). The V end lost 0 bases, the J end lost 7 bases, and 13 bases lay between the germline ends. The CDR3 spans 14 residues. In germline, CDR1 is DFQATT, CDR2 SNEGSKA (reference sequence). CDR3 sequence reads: CSARDSQGGQPQHF. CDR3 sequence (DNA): TGCAGTGCTAGAGATAGCCAGGGCGGCCAGCCCCAGCATTTT.

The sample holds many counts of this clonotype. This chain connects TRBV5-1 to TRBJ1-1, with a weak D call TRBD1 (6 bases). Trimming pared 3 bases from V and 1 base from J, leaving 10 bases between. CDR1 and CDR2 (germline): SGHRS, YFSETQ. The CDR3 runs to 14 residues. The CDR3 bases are TGCGCCAGCAGCTCCGGGACAAAGAACACTGAAGCTTTCTTT. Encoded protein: CASSSGTKNTEAFF.

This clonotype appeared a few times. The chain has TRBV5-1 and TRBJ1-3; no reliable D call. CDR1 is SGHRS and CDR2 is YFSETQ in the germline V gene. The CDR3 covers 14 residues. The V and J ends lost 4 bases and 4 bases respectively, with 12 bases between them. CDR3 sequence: CASSPNLAGNTIYF. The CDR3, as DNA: TGCGCCAGCAGCCCAAACCTGGCCGGAAACACCATATATTTT.

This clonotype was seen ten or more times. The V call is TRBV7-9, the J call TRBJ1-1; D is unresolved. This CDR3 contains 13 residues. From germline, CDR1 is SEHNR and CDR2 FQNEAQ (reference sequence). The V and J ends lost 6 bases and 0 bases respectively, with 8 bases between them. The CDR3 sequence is CASRLEMNTEAFF. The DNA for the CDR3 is TGTGCCAGCAGGCTTGAGATGAACACTGAAGCTTTCTTT.

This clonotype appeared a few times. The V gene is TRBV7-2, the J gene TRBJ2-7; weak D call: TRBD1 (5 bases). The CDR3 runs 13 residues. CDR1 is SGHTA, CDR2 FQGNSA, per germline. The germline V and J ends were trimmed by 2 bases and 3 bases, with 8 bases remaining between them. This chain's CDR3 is CASSLFQGYEQYF. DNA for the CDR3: TGTGCCAGCAGCTTATTCCAGGGCTACGAGCAGTACTTC.

The CDR3 loop reads CASSLNRDYEQYF. The CDR3 region has the DNA TGTGCCAGCAGCTTAAACAGAGACTACGAGCAGTACTTC. The rearrangement uses TRBV7-2 and TRBJ2-7, with D hard to call. Trimming took off 2 bases at V and 3 bases at J, with 8 bases between the two ends. Per germline, CDR1 SGHTA and CDR2 FQGNSA. CDR3 size: 13 residues.

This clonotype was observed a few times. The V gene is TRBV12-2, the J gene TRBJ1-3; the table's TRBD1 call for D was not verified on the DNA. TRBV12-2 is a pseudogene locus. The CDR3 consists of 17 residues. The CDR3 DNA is TGTGCAAGTCGCTTAGACTCACAGGCCGGTTCTGGAAACACCATATATTTT. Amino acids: CASRLDSQAGSGNTIYF.

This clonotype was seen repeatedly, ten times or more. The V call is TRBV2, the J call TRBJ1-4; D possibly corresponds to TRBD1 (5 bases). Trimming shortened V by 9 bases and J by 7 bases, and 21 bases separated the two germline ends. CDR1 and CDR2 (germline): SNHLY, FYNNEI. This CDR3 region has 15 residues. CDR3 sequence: CASSRDAPSSEKLFF. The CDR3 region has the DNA TGTGCCAGTTCCCGGGACGCCCCATCCTCTGAAAAACTGTTTTTT.

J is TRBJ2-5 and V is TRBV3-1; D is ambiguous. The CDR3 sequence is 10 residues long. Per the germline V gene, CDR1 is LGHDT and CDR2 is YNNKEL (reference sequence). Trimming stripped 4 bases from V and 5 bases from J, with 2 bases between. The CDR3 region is CASSRETQYF. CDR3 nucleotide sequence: TGTGCCAGCAGCCGCGAGACCCAGTACTTC.

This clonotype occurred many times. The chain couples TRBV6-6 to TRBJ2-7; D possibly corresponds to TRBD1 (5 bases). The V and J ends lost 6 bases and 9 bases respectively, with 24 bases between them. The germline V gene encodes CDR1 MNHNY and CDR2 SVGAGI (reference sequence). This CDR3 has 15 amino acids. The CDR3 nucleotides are TGTGCCAGCAGAAAAACCTCGAGGACACACGAAGGGCAGTACTTC. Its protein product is CASRKTSRTHEGQYF.

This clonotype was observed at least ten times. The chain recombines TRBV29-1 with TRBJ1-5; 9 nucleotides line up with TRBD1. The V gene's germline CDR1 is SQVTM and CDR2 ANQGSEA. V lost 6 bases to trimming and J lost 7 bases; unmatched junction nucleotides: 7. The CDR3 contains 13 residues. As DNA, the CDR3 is TGCAGCGTCATGACAGGGGGAGGCCAGCCCCAGCATTTT. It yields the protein CSVMTGGGQPQHF.

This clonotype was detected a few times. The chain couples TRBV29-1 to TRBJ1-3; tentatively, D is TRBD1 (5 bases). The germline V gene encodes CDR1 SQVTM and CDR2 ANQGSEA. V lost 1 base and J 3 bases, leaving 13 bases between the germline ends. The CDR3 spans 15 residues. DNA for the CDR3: TGCAGCGTTGAAGGTGGGGCAGGGAATGGAAACACCATATATTTT. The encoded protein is CSVEGGAGNGNTIYF.